This TCR beta chain derives from a study of T-cell memory formation after mild COVID-19. Study-wide findings and caveats: The pre-infection memory compartment contained some responding clones, suggesting cross-reactive memory joined. Later expanders leaned CD4+, whereas day 15 to 85 contracting clones were balanced CD4/CD8. Most CD4+ clones that shrank were in CM and EM, while CD8+ ones turned up in EMRA.

This CDR3 has 13 residues. V was cut by 6 bases and J by 4 bases, with 15 bases left in between. The V gene's germline CDR1 is SQVTM and CDR2 ANQGSEA. There are a few counts of this clonotype. Its antigen is unidentified. A 5'RACE reaction primed in the constant segment made cDNA libraries of TCR alpha and TCR beta, and these carried sample barcodes and UMIs. TCRdb re-analysed the 5' RACE reads in MiXCR, keeping a single row per CDR3 protein. The sample has nearly 350,000 distinct CDR3 sequences; 10% to 15% are singletons. The chain couples TRBV29-1 to TRBJ2-5, with D perhaps TRBD1 or TRBD2 (5 bases each). The receptor was isolated from a man aged 18 to 35 who had mild COVID-19 (a few samples of this study predate the infection). Cell type and time point are not known. Sequenced: PBMCs or a T cell subset sorted from them (not recorded which). The CDR3 bases are TGCAGCGTCCCGGGACCCTCGGGAGAGACCCAGTACTTC. Protein sequence: CSVPGPSGETQYF.